The 29 T cell receptor beta chains in this list originate from one sample, sequenced in a study of T cells in Graves' hyperthyroidism and ophthalmopathy. RNA transcripts were the template for amplifying TCR beta CDR3 regions. The HTBI primer set served for first-round RT-PCR of the TCR CDR3. MiXCR was run by TCRdb on the multiplex PCR reads, yielding one entry per CDR3 protein. Here the sample spans nearly 600,000 distinct CDR3 sequences, approximately 13% being singletons. The material sequenced was blood. These receptors all come from a woman aged 30 to 39 with Graves' hyperthyroidism that later progressed to Graves' ophthalmopathy.

This clonotype was seen at least ten times. V and J are TRBV20-1 and TRBJ2-7; TRBD2 agrees at 8 bases. There are 15 residues in the CDR3. The V and J ends lost 5 bases and 6 bases, in that order; junction bases with no gene match: 15. CDR1 and CDR2 (germline): DFQATT, SNEGSKA (reference sequence). The CDR3 DNA sequence: TGCAGTGCTCGCCGGGGGGGCGGGATTGTAGGCGAGCAGTACTTC. Translating gives CSARRGGGIVGEQYF.

This sequence joins TRBV5-1 and TRBJ2-5; 9 nucleotides align to TRBD2. This CDR3 has 17 amino acids. After removal of 4 bases from V and 4 bases from J, the junction contained 14 bases not matched to a gene. Germline loops: CDR1 SGHRS, CDR2 YFSETQ. CDR3 in amino acids: CASSRMGGSGSPETQYF. CDR3 DNA sequence: TGCGCCAGCAGCCGGATGGGCGGTAGCGGGAGCCCAGAGACCCAGTACTTC.

This clonotype was counted many times. The V call is TRBV12-3 or TRBV12-4, the J call TRBJ2-3, with unresolved D. V was shortened by 0 bases and J by 8 bases, with 9 bases between the two germline ends. This CDR3 comprises 13 residues. CDR3 sequence: CASSLAKKVTQYF. The CDR3 bases are TGTGCCAGCAGTTTAGCGAAAAAGGTTACGCAGTATTTT.

This clonotype has a count of ten or more. The rearrangement links TRBV3-1 to TRBJ2-5; D remains ambiguous. Per germline, CDR1 LGHDT and CDR2 YNNKEL (reference sequence). With 2 bases removed from V and 4 bases from J, the gap between germline ends came to 8 bases. The CDR3 runs 13 residues. The CDR3 loop is CASSQKPRETQYF. In DNA, the CDR3 is TGTGCCAGCAGCCAAAAGCCCAGAGAGACCCAGTACTTC.

This clonotype was counted ten times or more. The genes are TRBV20-1 and TRBJ1-4; D call uncertain. From germline, CDR1 is DFQATT and CDR2 SNEGSKA (reference sequence). This CDR3 has 13 residues. Trimming took 3 bases from V and 7 from J, leaving 12 bases between them. CDR3 protein: CSASPERTEKLFF. The CDR3 coding sequence is TGCAGTGCTAGCCCAGAGAGGACTGAAAAACTGTTTTTT.

This clonotype was picked up a small number of times. The chain couples TRBV5-4 to TRBJ1-1; TRBD1 matches 9 bases. The CDR3 loop spans 14 amino acids. Trimming took 3 bases from V and 3 from J; bases not matched to a gene: 3. CDR1 is SGHNT and CDR2 is YYREEE in the germline V gene (reference sequence). The CDR3: CASSSWTGDTEAFF. CDR3 bases: TGTGCCAGCAGCTCATGGACAGGGGACACTGAAGCTTTCTTT.

In this sample, this clonotype turned up a few times. The chain uses TRBV6-1 and TRBJ2-5; 9 bases fit TRBD2. The V gene end was trimmed by 6 bases and the J gene end by 5 bases; junction bases not matched to a gene: 4. CDR1 is MNHNS, CDR2 SASEGT, per germline. This CDR3 is built from 13 residues. The CDR3 nucleotides read TGTGCCAGCAGGTCTAGCGGGACCGAGACCCAGTACTTC. As protein: CASRSSGTETQYF.

This clonotype was seen repeatedly, ten times or more. The V and J genes are TRBV29-1 and TRBJ2-5; possible D gene TRBD1, 5 bases. The germline V gene has CDR1 SQVTM and CDR2 ANQGSEA. The CDR3 is 13 amino acids. Trimming took off 7 bases at V and 4 bases at J, with 16 bases between the two ends. CDR3 DNA sequence: TGCAGCGCCGGACATTTTGTGGGAGAGACCCAGTACTTC. Its translation is CSAGHFVGETQYF.

This clonotype has at least ten counts. The V gene is TRBV27, the J gene TRBJ2-3; D call uncertain. Germline V gives CDR1 MNHEY, CDR2 SMNVEV (reference sequence). The CDR3 contains 15 residues. V lost 5 bases and J 2 bases, leaving 14 bases between the germline ends. CDR3 sequence reads: CASSPRLPPTDTQYF. CDR3 bases: TGTGCCAGCAGTCCCCGACTCCCACCCACAGATACGCAGTATTTT.

The chain carries TRBV30 and TRBJ2-3; D is uncertain. The V gene lost 8 bases and the J gene lost 1 base, with 19 bases spanning the gap. Germline V gives CDR1 GTSNPN, CDR2 SVGIG (reference sequence). This CDR3 has 15 residues. CDR3 in DNA: TGTGCCGGCCATCCCTCGGGTGCGGGCACAGATACGCAGTATTTT. Its translation is CAGHPSGAGTDTQYF.

The chain links TRBV15 to TRBJ2-2, with 7 bases that match TRBD2. There are 16 residues in the CDR3. V was clipped by 3 bases and J by 3 bases; unmatched bases: 7. Germline-derived CDR1 and CDR2 are LNHNV and YYDKDF (reference sequence). CDR3 in DNA: TGTGCCACCAGCAGGATGAGCCTAGCGGACACCGGGGAGCTGTTTTTT. It yields the protein CATSRMSLADTGELFF. The whole variable domain, remainder taken from reference TRBV15 and TRBJ2-2, is DAMVIQNPRYQVTQFGKPVTLSCSQTLNHNVMYWYQQKSSQAPKLLFHYYDKDFNNEADTPDNFQSRRPNTSFCFLDIRSPGLGDTAMYLCATSRMSLADTGELFFGEGSRLTVL.

In this sample, this clonotype turned up a few times. The chain has TRBV19 and TRBJ2-7, with D perhaps matching TRBD1 (6 bases). The CDR3 contains 16 residues. Per germline, CDR1 LNHDA and CDR2 SQIVND (reference sequence). The V end lost 5 bases, the J end lost 1 base, and 18 bases lay between the germline ends. CDR3: CASSFQGSIDSYEQYF. The CDR3 bases are TGTGCCAGTAGTTTTCAGGGGTCAATAGATTCCTACGAGCAGTACTTC.

This clonotype was observed a handful of times. This chain links TRBV18 with TRBJ2-2; 11 bases map to TRBD2. Losses at the gene ends were 2 bases for V and 5 bases for J; bases not matched to a gene: 7. Germline CDR1 is KGHSH and CDR2 is LQKENI. The length of the CDR3 is 17 residues. CDR3 loop: CASSPNLAGGGTGELFF. Here the CDR3 DNA reads TGTGCCAGCTCACCAAACCTAGCGGGAGGAGGGACCGGGGAGCTGTTTTTT.

The chain couples TRBV27 to TRBJ2-2, with 8 bases that match TRBD2. V dropped 8 bases and J dropped 4; count of bases not matched to a gene: 9. In germline, CDR1 is MNHEY, CDR2 SMNVEV (reference sequence). This CDR3 has 15 residues. In DNA form, the CDR3 reads TGTGCCAGCGGATCGGGACGGGGGGGCACCGGGGAGCTGTTTTTT. Amino acid sequence: CASGSGRGGTGELFF.

The gene calls are TRBV5-1 and TRBJ2-3; TRBD2 agrees at 14 bases. The junction had 11 bases not matched to a gene; V was cut back by 3 bases and J by 2 bases. Germline CDR1 is SGHRS and CDR2 is YFSETQ. CDR3 size: 19 residues. CDR3 residues: CASSSGLAGVPTVTDTQYF. CDR3 sequence (DNA): TGCGCCAGCAGCTCGGGACTAGCGGGAGTTCCCACGGTCACAGATACGCAGTATTTT.

Note on this clonotype: With a much larger clone just one base away, this may be a read error. J is TRBJ2-2 and V is TRBV19, with TRBD2 as a possible D gene (6 bases). The CDR3 is 14 residues long. CDR1 is LNHDA, CDR2 SQIVND, per germline (reference sequence). CDR3 bases: TGTGCCAGTAGGCTGGGGGGAAACACCGGGGGGCTGTTTTTT. Its protein is CASRLGGNTGGLFF. Complete variable domain (other parts from reference TRBV19 and TRBJ2-2): DGGITQSPKYLFRKEGQNVTLSCEQNLNHDAMYWYRQDPGQGLRLIYYSQIVNDFQKGDIAEGYSVSREKKESFPLTVTSAQKNPTAFYLCASRLGGNTGGLFFGEGSRLTVL.

This clonotype came up a few times. This chain links TRBV19 with TRBJ2-3; no reliable D call. Germline V gene data show CDR1 as LNHDA and CDR2 as SQIVND (reference sequence). The V end lost 3 bases, the J end lost 2 bases, and 6 bases lay between the germline ends. The CDR3 is made up of 13 amino acids. CDR3 sequence (DNA): TGTGCCAGTAGTATGCAGTTCACAGATACGCAGTATTTT. Protein: CASSMQFTDTQYF.

Ten or more counts support this clonotype. The V and J genes are TRBV2 and TRBJ2-3, with D unclear. The CDR3 extends over 12 amino acids. CDR1 and CDR2 (germline): SNHLY, FYNNEI. V dropped 7 bases and J dropped 4 bases, with 9 bases sitting between them. The CDR3 DNA reads TGTGCCAGCACAACGGATTCAGATACGCAGTATTTT. As protein: CASTTDSDTQYF.

This clonotype was observed many times. The chain is built from TRBV12-5 and TRBJ2-2; 8 positions agree with TRBD1. CDR1 LGHNT and CDR2 FRNRAP come from the germline V gene. Losses at the gene ends were 5 bases for V and 3 bases for J; bases not matched to a gene: 5. This CDR3 spans 15 amino acids. CDR3 DNA sequence: TGTGCTAGTGGTGGGGACAGGATCTACACCGGGGAGCTGTTTTTT. This encodes CASGGDRIYTGELFF.

This clonotype appeared many times. The chain links TRBV6-1 to TRBJ2-1; 9 bases agree with TRBD1. The CDR3 is 15 amino acids. Per the germline V gene, CDR1 is MNHNS and CDR2 is SASEGT. J lost 3 bases, V lost 4 bases, and 4 bases had no gene match. The DNA of the CDR3 is TGTGCCAGCAGTGCGGGACAGGGAATCTACAATGAGCAGTTCTTC. It encodes CASSAGQGIYNEQFF.

This clonotype was detected many times. V usage is TRBV28 and J usage is TRBJ2-2; 16 bases fit TRBD2. The CDR3 length is 23 residues. The junction had 15 bases not matched to a gene; V was cut back by 0 bases and J by 2 bases. The germline V gene has CDR1 MDHEN and CDR2 SYDVKM. The DNA for the CDR3 is TGTGCCAGCAGTTTATGGGAGGGACTAGCGGGAGGGCCATCACCTAAAAACACCGGGGAGCTGTTTTTT. Encoded protein: CASSLWEGLAGGPSPKNTGELFF.

A few counts support this clonotype. The chain joins TRBV7-9 to TRBJ2-7; D unclear. V shed 3 bases and J shed 3 bases, with 24 bases lying between them. This CDR3 spans 18 amino acids. Germline loops: CDR1 SEHNR, CDR2 FQNEAQ (reference sequence). The CDR3 nucleotides are TGTGCCAGCAGCTTTTCGGTCGATCCTCCTATCCCAAACTACGAGCAGTACTTC. Protein product: CASSFSVDPPIPNYEQYF.

Notes on this clonotype: The junction differs from germline at one of its ends, possibly a read error. The V gene is TRBV7-7, the J gene TRBJ2-1; 7 nucleotides agree with TRBD2. CDR1 is SSHAT, CDR2 FNYEAQ, per germline (reference sequence). The CDR3 is 14 amino acids. This chain's CDR3 is CASSLQRGGGEQFF. The CDR3 DNA reads as TGTGCTAGCAGCTTGCAGCGGGGTGGGGGTGAGCAGTTCTTC.

This clonotype has ten or more counts. This chain joins TRBV20-1 and TRBJ2-4; a weak D match, TRBD1 (6 bases). The CDR3 is 13 amino acids. Germline CDR1 and CDR2: DFQATT and SNEGSKA (reference sequence). Trimming cost V 6 bases and J 0 bases, with 9 bases left between them. The chain's CDR3 is CSADSLAKNIQYF. CDR3 nucleotides: TGCAGTGCGGACAGCCTAGCCAAAAACATTCAGTACTTC.

Of note for this clonotype: This clone may be a read error of a much larger clone one base away. Here the CDR3 omits its conserved ending phenylalanine or tryptophan, so a read error is the likely source. This sequence joins TRBV6-2 or TRBV6-3 and TRBJ2-1; D is uncertain. The germline gives CDR1 MNHEY, CDR2 SVGEGT. This CDR3 is built from 14 residues. V was cut by 0 bases and J by 7 bases, with 10 bases left in between. The CDR3: CASSYSEFSNEQFL. CDR3 sequence (DNA): TGTGCCAGCAGTTACTCGGAATTCTCAAATGAGCAGTTCCTC.

There are many counts of this clonotype. V usage is TRBV7-2 and J usage is TRBJ2-7; TRBD1 agrees at 10 bases. Germline lookup yields CDR1 SGHTA and CDR2 FQGNSA. The CDR3 runs 14 residues. V dropped 6 bases and J dropped 2; count of bases not matched to a gene: 4. CDR3 sequence: CASSWGTGAYEQYF. The CDR3 DNA reads TGTGCCAGCAGTTGGGGGACAGGGGCCTACGAGCAGTACTTC. Full variable domain (missing parts from reference TRBV7-2 and TRBJ2-7): GAGVSQSPSNKVTEKGKDVELRCDPISGHTALYWYRQSLGQGLEFLIYFQGNSAPDKSGLPSDRFSAERTGGSVSTLTIQRTQQEDSAVYLCASSWGTGAYEQYFGPGTRLTVT.

This clonotype was observed at least ten times. This chain joins TRBV24-1 and TRBJ1-1; D not resolved. The V end lost 12 bases, the J end lost 8 bases, and 12 bases lay between the germline ends. CDR1 KGHDR and CDR2 SFDVKD come from the germline V gene. The CDR3 runs 10 residues. The CDR3 nucleotides read TGTGCCCGGCGCGGAGGAGAAGCTTTCTTT. Amino acid sequence: CARRGGEAFF.

This clonotype was seen ten or more times. The chain combines TRBV10-3 with TRBJ2-5; tentatively, D is TRBD1 or TRBD2 (5 bases each). Per the germline V gene, CDR1 is ENHRY and CDR2 is SYGVKD. This CDR3 contains 16 residues. The V and J ends lost 2 bases and 5 bases respectively, with 18 bases between them. The CDR3 DNA follows: TGTGCCATCAGTGAGCCGGGCGAGGGACCGGGGGAGACCCAGTACTTC. Protein sequence: CAISEPGEGPGETQYF.

In this sample, this clonotype turned up a few times. This chain joins TRBV18 and TRBJ1-1; no clear D. Trimming stripped 3 bases from V and 2 bases from J, with 10 bases between. Germline loops: CDR1 KGHSH, CDR2 LQKENI. This CDR3 spans 14 amino acids. The CDR3 loop is CASSPSGYNTEAFF. The CDR3 coding sequence is TGTGCCAGCTCACCGTCCGGGTACAACACTGAAGCTTTCTTT.